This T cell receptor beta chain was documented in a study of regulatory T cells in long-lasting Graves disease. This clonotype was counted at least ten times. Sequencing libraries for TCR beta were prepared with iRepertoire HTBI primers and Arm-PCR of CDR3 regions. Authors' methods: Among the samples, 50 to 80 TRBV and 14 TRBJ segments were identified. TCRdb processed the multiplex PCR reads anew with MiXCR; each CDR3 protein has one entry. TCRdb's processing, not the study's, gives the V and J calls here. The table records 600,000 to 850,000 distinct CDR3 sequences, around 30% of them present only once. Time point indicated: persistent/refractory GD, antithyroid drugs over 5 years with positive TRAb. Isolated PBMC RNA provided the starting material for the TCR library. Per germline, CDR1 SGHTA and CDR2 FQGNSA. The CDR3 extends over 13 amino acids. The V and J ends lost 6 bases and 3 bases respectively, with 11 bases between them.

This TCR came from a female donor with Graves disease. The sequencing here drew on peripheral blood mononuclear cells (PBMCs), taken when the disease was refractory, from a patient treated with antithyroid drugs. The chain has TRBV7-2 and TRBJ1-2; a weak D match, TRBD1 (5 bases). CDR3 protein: CASSFRADYGYTF. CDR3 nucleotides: TGTGCCAGCAGTTTCAGGGCGGACTATGGCTACACCTTC. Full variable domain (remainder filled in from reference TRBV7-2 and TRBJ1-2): GAGVSQSPSNKVTEKGKDVELRCDPISGHTALYWYRQSLGQGLEFLIYFQGNSAPDKSGLPSDRFSAERTGGSVSTLTIQRTQQEDSAVYLCASSFRADYGYTFGSGTRLTVV.